Presented here are 17 T cell receptor beta chains from one specimen sequenced in a study of T cells in Graves' hyperthyroidism and ophthalmopathy. The source material, RNA transcripts, was used to amplify TCR beta CDR3 regions. First-round RT-PCR of the TCR CDR3 relied on the HTBI primer set. Each CDR3 protein gets one entry after TCRdb re-called the multiplex PCR reads with MiXCR. In the table there are around 350,000 distinct CDR3 sequences, 19% of which are singletons. Source material: blood. These receptors were collected from a woman under 30 with Graves' hyperthyroidism.

This clonotype was observed at least ten times. The chain carries TRBV6-1 and TRBJ1-5, with D possibly TRBD1 on 5 matching bases. Germline-derived CDR1 and CDR2 are MNHNS and SASEGT. Trimming removed 4 bases from V and 6 bases from J, with 22 bases in between. The CDR3 spans 17 residues. The CDR3 loop reads CASSGGTAVGGGQPQHF. CDR3 sequence (DNA): TGTGCCAGCAGTGGAGGGACGGCGGTGGGGGGTGGTCAGCCCCAGCATTTT.

CDR3 sequence reads: CASSTTDQETQYF. The DNA for the CDR3 is TGTGCCAGCAGTACCACAGATCAAGAGACCCAGTACTTC. J is TRBJ2-5 and V is TRBV6-1; D is unresolved. Germline loops: CDR1 MNHNS, CDR2 SASEGT. Trimming removed 5 bases from V and 2 bases from J, with 9 bases in between. This CDR3 has 13 amino acids.

The chain carries TRBV19 and TRBJ1-2; D is perhaps TRBD1 (6 bases). Germline CDR1 reads LNHDA; CDR2 reads SQIVND (reference sequence). The CDR3 extends over 13 amino acids. The ends were cut back, 6 bases at V and 8 bases at J, with 16 bases in the middle. CDR3 DNA sequence: TGTGCCAGTAGCGCAGCAACAGGGATCGGCTACACCTTC. Encoded protein: CASSAATGIGYTF.

The table lists this clonotype with many counts. The V call is TRBV6-2 or TRBV6-3, the J call TRBJ2-2, with D maybe TRBD1 (6 bases). The ends were cut back, 8 bases at V and 6 bases at J, with 10 bases in the middle. Per germline, CDR1 MNHEY and CDR2 SVGEGT. The CDR3 has 12 amino acids. The CDR3: CASGEGAGELFF. The CDR3 coding sequence is TGTGCCAGCGGAGAGGGGGCCGGGGAGCTGTTTTTT.

This clonotype appeared many times. V gene TRBV9 combines with J gene TRBJ1-2, with 7 bases fitting TRBD1. V trimming: 3 bases; J trimming: 3 bases; junction bases outside the gene matches: 11. This CDR3 spans 16 amino acids. Germline CDR1 reads SGDLS; CDR2 reads YYNGEE. The CDR3 DNA sequence: TGTGCCAGCAGCGCCCGGACAGGAAAACCCGACTATGGCTACACCTTC. Translating gives CASSARTGKPDYGYTF. Using reference TRBV9 and TRBJ1-2 for the parts outside the CDR3, the full variable domain is DSGVTQTPKHLITATGQRVTLRCSPRSGDLSVYWYQQSLDQGLQFLIQYYNGEERAKGNILERFSAQQFPDLHSELNLSSLELGDSALYFCASSARTGKPDYGYTFGSGTRLTVV.

This clonotype was counted many times. The chain carries TRBV6-1 and TRBJ1-5; 12 bases map to TRBD1. The germline V gene encodes CDR1 MNHNS and CDR2 SASEGT. V was pared by 5 bases and J by 7 bases, with 3 bases of the junction left unmatched. This CDR3 contains 14 residues. CDR3 protein: CASSRDRGHQPQHF. The DNA for the CDR3 is TGTGCCAGCAGTCGGGACAGGGGGCACCAGCCCCAGCATTTT.

For this clonotype: A much bigger clone sits one base away, suggesting this may be a read error. V is TRBV20-1 and J is TRBJ2-2; D assignment may be TRBD1 or TRBD2 (5 bases each). CDR1 and CDR2 (germline): DFQATT, SNEGSKA (reference sequence). CDR3 size: 15 residues. CDR3: CSAREGTANTGELLF. For the CDR3, the DNA is TGCAGTGCTAGAGAAGGGACGGCGAACACCGGGGAGCTGTTGTTT.

At least ten counts were recorded for this clonotype. V gene TRBV7-9 combines with J gene TRBJ2-5; no clear D gene. The germline CDR1 and CDR2 sequences are SEHNR and FQNEAQ (reference sequence). V was clipped by 5 bases and J by 7 bases, with 8 bases between them. The CDR3 is 11 residues long. CDR3 protein: CASSVYWTQYF. CDR3 in DNA: TGTGCCAGCAGCGTTTATTGGACCCAGTACTTC.

This clonotype was counted at least ten times. V is TRBV6-5 and J is TRBJ2-7; D may be TRBD2 (6 bases). The length of the CDR3 is 12 residues. Per the germline V gene, CDR1 is MNHEY and CDR2 is SVGAGI. V shed 2 bases and J shed 5 bases, with 7 bases lying between them. The chain's CDR3 is CASSYPGDEQYF. The CDR3 DNA sequence: TGTGCCAGCAGTTACCCGGGAGACGAGCAGTACTTC.

This clonotype was observed many times. V is TRBV6-1 and J is TRBJ2-3; 7 bases match TRBD2. Germline V CDR1 and CDR2: MNHNS, SASEGT. V was clipped by 6 bases and J by 1 base; unmatched bases: 4. The CDR3 runs to 14 residues. The CDR3 region is CASRLSGGTDTQYF. The CDR3, as DNA: TGTGCCAGCAGGTTGAGCGGGGGCACAGATACGCAGTATTTT.

This clonotype was counted at least ten times. DNA of the CDR3: TGTGCCAGCTCACCACGGGGGGGCGGCTTACACACTGAAGCTTTCTTT. Residues: CASSPRGGGLHTEAFF. The genes are TRBV18 and TRBJ1-1; possible D gene TRBD1, 6 bases. This CDR3 region has 16 residues. Trimming removed 1 base at V and 3 bases at J, with 15 bases between. Germline values: CDR1 KGHSH, CDR2 LQKENI.

This clonotype occurred a few times. V and J are TRBV28 and TRBJ1-6; no reliable D call. The CDR3 runs to 12 residues. Germline values: CDR1 MDHEN, CDR2 SYDVKM. Deletions cut 6 bases from V and 8 bases from J, with 8 bases between. The DNA of the CDR3 is TGTGCCAGCAGGAGATGGGATTCACCCCTCCACTTT. Amino acid sequence: CASRRWDSPLHF.

There are many counts of this clonotype. The rearrangement uses TRBV29-1 and TRBJ1-1; D is uncertain. This CDR3 region has 13 residues. Trimming cost V 5 bases and J 1 base, with 11 bases left between them. Germline loops: CDR1 SQVTM, CDR2 ANQGSEA. The CDR3 sequence is CSVRAGPNTEAFF. The CDR3 DNA sequence: TGCAGCGTTAGGGCAGGTCCGAACACTGAAGCTTTCTTT.

Many counts were recorded for this clonotype. The chain employs TRBV20-1 and TRBJ2-5; TRBD1 might be the D (5 bases). Germline values: CDR1 DFQATT, CDR2 SNEGSKA (reference sequence). Between the trimmed V and J ends, which lost 5 bases and 2 bases, there was a span of 12 bases. CDR3 length: 13 residues. The CDR3 loop reads CSAGQTAQETQYF. The CDR3 coding sequence is TGCAGTGCTGGCCAGACAGCACAAGAGACCCAGTACTTC.

This clonotype has just a few counts. The chain carries TRBV3-1 and TRBJ2-7; possibly TRBD1 or TRBD2 for D (6 bases each). Germline CDR1 reads LGHDT; CDR2 reads YNNKEL (reference sequence). V was pared by 4 bases and J by 6 bases, with 10 bases between. This CDR3 spans 12 amino acids. In DNA form, the CDR3 reads TGTGCCAGCAGCCGAGGGGGGCGCGAGCAGTACTTC. Protein sequence: CASSRGGREQYF.

V usage is TRBV14 and J usage is TRBJ2-7; 8 nucleotides agree with TRBD1. The CDR3 length is 17 residues. Germline assignment: CDR1 SGHDN and CDR2 FVKESK. V was pared by 4 bases and J by 2 bases, with 13 bases of the junction left unmatched. The DNA for the CDR3 is TGTGCCAGCAGCCTTATGACCGGACAGGGAGAGACCTACGAGCAGTACTTC. It encodes CASSLMTGQGETYEQYF.

The gene calls are TRBV20-1 and TRBJ1-5; perhaps TRBD1 as D (5 bases). CDR1 and CDR2 from the germline V gene are DFQATT and SNEGSKA (reference sequence). Trimming shortened V by 3 bases and J by 6 bases, and 12 bases separated the two germline ends. The CDR3 runs to 13 residues. The CDR3 nucleotides read TGCAGTGCTAGTTCAGGGATAGGTCAGCCCCAGCATTTT. It specifies CSASSGIGQPQHF.